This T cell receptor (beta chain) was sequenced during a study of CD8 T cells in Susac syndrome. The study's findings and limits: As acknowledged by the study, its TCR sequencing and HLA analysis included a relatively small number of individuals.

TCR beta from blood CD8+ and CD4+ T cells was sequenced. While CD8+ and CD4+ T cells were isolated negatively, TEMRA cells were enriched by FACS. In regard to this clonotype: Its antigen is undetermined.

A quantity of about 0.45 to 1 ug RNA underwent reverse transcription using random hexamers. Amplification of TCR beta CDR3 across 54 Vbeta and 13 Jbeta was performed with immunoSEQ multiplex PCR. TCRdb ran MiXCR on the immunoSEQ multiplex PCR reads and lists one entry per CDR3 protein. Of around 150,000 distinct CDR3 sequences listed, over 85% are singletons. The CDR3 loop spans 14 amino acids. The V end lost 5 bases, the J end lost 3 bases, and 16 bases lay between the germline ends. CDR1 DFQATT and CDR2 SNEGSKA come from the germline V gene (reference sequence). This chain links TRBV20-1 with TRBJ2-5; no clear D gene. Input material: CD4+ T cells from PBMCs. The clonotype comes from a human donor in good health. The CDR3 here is CSAGRAGFEETQYF. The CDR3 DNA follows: TGCAGTGCTGGACGGGCTGGGTTCGAAGAGACCCAGTACTTC.